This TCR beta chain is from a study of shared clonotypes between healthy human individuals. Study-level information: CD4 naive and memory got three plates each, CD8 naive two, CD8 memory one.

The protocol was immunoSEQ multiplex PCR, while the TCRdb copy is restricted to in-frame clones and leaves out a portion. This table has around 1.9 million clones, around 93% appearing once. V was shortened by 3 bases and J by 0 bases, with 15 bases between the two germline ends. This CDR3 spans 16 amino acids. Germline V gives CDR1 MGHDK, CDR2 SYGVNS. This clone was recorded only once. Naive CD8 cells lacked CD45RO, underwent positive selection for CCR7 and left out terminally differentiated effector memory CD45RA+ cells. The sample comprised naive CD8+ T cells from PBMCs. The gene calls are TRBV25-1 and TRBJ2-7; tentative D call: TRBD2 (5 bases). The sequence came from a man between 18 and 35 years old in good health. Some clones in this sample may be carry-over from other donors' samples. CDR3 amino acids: CASSETHGGSSYEQYF. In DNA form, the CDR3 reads TGTGCCAGCAGTGAGACGCACGGAGGTAGCTCCTACGAGCAGTACTTC.